The present TCR beta chain was sequenced within a study of PD-L1 blockade in urothelial cancer. The time point denotes: pretreatment peripheral blood. This CDR3 spans 15 amino acids. The J segment lost 14 bases and the V segment lost 3 bases, leaving 10 bases of the junction unmatched. In germline, CDR1 is KGHSH, CDR2 LQKENI. This clone was seen once. Profiled with immunoSEQ multiplex PCR; TCRdb holds only in-frame clones, not every one. Altogether tens of thousands of clones are present, about three quarters being singletons, with the ten largest covering approximately 3.8%. The V gene is TRBV18, the J gene TRBJ1-6; 10 bases are a match to TRBD1. The starting material was PBMCs, obtained around atezolizumab (anti-PD-L1) treatment. This TCR was sampled from a man aged 70 or older with urothelial cancer. The CDR3 sequence: CASSPGQGSLTALHF. The DNA for the CDR3 is TGTGCCAGCTCACCGGGACAGGGGTCTCTTACCGCCCTCCACTTT.